This T cell receptor beta chain was documented in a study of identical twins. Details on this clonotype: Its cognate antigen is unknown.

The length of the CDR3 is 18 residues. Per germline, CDR1 MGHRA and CDR2 YSYEKL. Losses at the gene ends were 0 bases for V and 3 bases for J; bases not matched to a gene: 8. TCRdb passed the 5' RACE reads through MiXCR, listing each CDR3 protein once. The table has 1.5 million or so distinct CDR3 sequences, about 30% seen once. General study results and limits: Models underestimated out-of-frame TCR alpha sharing in monozygotic twins.

This TCR was sampled from a newborn girl in good health. V usage is TRBV4-1 and J usage is TRBJ2-7; 13 positions agree with TRBD2. Sequencing input: cord blood. The CDR3 DNA sequence: TGCGCCAGCAGCCAAGATCCCCTCGGACTAGCGGGAGTCTACGAGCAGTACTTC. Its translation: CASSQDPLGLAGVYEQYF.